This T cell receptor (beta chain) is drawn from a study of control samples from healthy donors and cancer patients. Between the trimmed V and J ends, which lost 3 bases and 5 bases, there was a span of 15 bases. Germline V gives CDR1 SGHDT, CDR2 YYEEEE. CDR3 length: 14 residues. This table comes from immunoSEQ multiplex PCR, and its TCRdb copy is limited to in-frame clones, with some not included. The table includes roughly 120,000 clones, about 89% detected once. The receptor's source is a woman between 18 and 29 years old in good health. The chain recombines TRBV5-6 with TRBJ2-7; no firm D call. The sample taken for sequencing was blood. The CDR3 coding sequence is TGTGCCAGCAGCTCGGACCCCGCTTCCCACGAGCAGTACTTC. It is translated as CASSSDPASHEQYF. Full variable domain (missing parts from reference TRBV5-6 and TRBJ2-7): DAGVTQSPTHLIKTRGQQVTLRCSPKSGHDTVSWYQQALGQGPQFIFQYYEEEERQRGNFPDRFSGHQFPNYSSELNVNALLLGDSALYLCASSSDPASHEQYFGPGTRLTVT.